Below, 3 T cell receptor beta chains from the same sample are listed, as sequenced in a study of T-cell memory formation after mild COVID-19. In TCRdb, the 5' RACE reads were re-called with MiXCR into one record per CDR3 protein. The sample has roughly 600,000 distinct CDR3 sequences, approximately 19% seen once. Source material: PBMCs or a T cell subset sorted from them (not recorded which). All receptors derive from an adult woman who had mild COVID-19 (a few samples of this study predate the infection). Cell type and time point are not known.

This chain connects TRBV29-1 to TRBJ2-3; D is possibly TRBD2 (7 bases). CDR1 is SQVTM, CDR2 ANQGSEA, per germline. The CDR3 sequence is 15 residues long. Trimming left V 1 base short and J 5 bases short, with 16 bases between. The CDR3 loop is CSVEGRGPARDTQYF. The CDR3 nucleotides are TGCAGCGTTGAAGGGCGGGGGCCTGCCCGAGATACGCAGTATTTT.

This clonotype was observed a handful of times. This rearrangement joins TRBV20-1 to TRBJ1-1; maybe TRBD1 (5 bases). The ends were cut back, 5 bases at V and 7 bases at J, with 11 bases in the middle. The germline V gene encodes CDR1 DFQATT and CDR2 SNEGSKA (reference sequence). CDR3 length: 11 residues. CDR3 sequence (DNA): TGCAGTGCTCCGGGGGGGTTTGAAGCTTTCTTT. It codes for CSAPGGFEAFF.

The chain recombines TRBV7-8 with TRBJ2-7; 8 positions agree with TRBD2. With V trimmed by 1 base and J by 0 bases, 11 bases remained unmatched. The CDR3 is made up of 18 amino acids. CDR1 SGHVS and CDR2 FQNEAQ come from the germline V gene. The CDR3 nucleotides are TGTGCCAGCAGCTTAGAGGTTAGCGGACTAGCTATCTCCTACGAGCAGTACTTC. Its protein is CASSLEVSGLAISYEQYF.